Presented here are 20 T cell receptor beta chains from one specimen sequenced in a study of identical twins. TCRdb reprocessed the 5' RACE reads with MiXCR, giving one entry per CDR3 protein. The repertoire includes 1.5 million to 2 million distinct CDR3 sequences, around 33% of them detected once, and about 0.27% sits in the top ten. The specimen was cord blood. These receptor sequences come from a newborn girl in good health.

The rearrangement uses TRBV6-5 and TRBJ1-5; 8 nucleotides agree with TRBD1. The CDR3 has 15 residues. The V gene end was trimmed by 0 bases and the J gene end by 7 bases; junction bases not matched to a gene: 5. The germline CDR1 and CDR2 sequences are MNHEY and SVGAGI. The chain's CDR3 is CASSYSRQGRQPQHF. CDR3 sequence (DNA): TGTGCCAGCAGTTACTCAAGACAGGGGCGACAGCCCCAGCATTTT.

CDR3 coding DNA: TGTGCTAGTGGTTTGGGGACAGGGAGCACAGATACGCAGTATTTT. It translates to CASGLGTGSTDTQYF. V gene TRBV12-5 combines with J gene TRBJ2-3, with 8 nucleotides matching TRBD1. V dropped 1 base and J dropped 0; count of bases not matched to a gene: 0. Germline-derived CDR1 and CDR2 are LGHNT and FRNRAP. The CDR3 has 15 residues.

This clonotype was counted only a few times. CDR3 protein: CASSRSTGLSYEQYF. CDR3 in DNA: TGTGCCAGCAGTCGTTCGACAGGACTCTCCTACGAGCAGTACTTC. The V call is TRBV12-3 or TRBV12-4, the J call TRBJ2-7; tentatively, D is TRBD1 (6 bases). This CDR3 region has 15 residues. V was clipped by 5 bases and J by 0 bases, with 14 bases between them.

The V and J genes are TRBV5-1 and TRBJ2-3; D is unresolved. CDR1 is SGHRS and CDR2 is YFSETQ in the germline V gene. There are 13 residues in the CDR3. V was cut by 4 bases and J by 7 bases, with 13 bases left in between. CDR3 region: CASSRDRKNTQYF. The CDR3 DNA follows: TGCGCCAGCAGCCGTGATAGGAAAAATACGCAGTATTTT. The variable domain in full, completed from reference TRBV5-1 and TRBJ2-3, reads KAGVTQTPRYLIKTRGQQVTLSCSPISGHRSVSWYQQTPGQGLQFLFEYFSETQRNKGNFPGRFSGRQFSNSRSEMNVSTLELGDSALYLCASSRDRKNTQYFGPGTRLTVL.

This clonotype was seen a handful of times. This chain connects TRBV30 to TRBJ2-7; D perhaps matches TRBD1 (5 bases). The CDR3 is 14 amino acids. The V gene lost 0 bases and the J gene lost 2 bases, with 11 bases spanning the gap. Germline CDR1 is GTSNPN and CDR2 is SVGIG (reference sequence). The CDR3 is CAWSVGVAPYEQYF. Here the CDR3 DNA reads TGTGCCTGGAGTGTAGGGGTAGCCCCCTACGAGCAGTACTTC.

This clonotype was seen more than once but under ten times. The chain links TRBV20-1 to TRBJ2-7; TRBD1 is a possible D gene (5 bases). The CDR3 runs 15 residues. In germline, CDR1 is DFQATT, CDR2 SNEGSKA (reference sequence). V lost 0 bases to trimming and J lost 4 bases, with 16 bases between them. The CDR3: CSARDLRQGNYEQYF. For the CDR3, the DNA is TGCAGTGCTAGAGATCTCCGGCAGGGTAATTACGAGCAGTACTTC.

This clonotype occurred a few times. The gene calls are TRBV19 and TRBJ2-7; 8 positions match TRBD1. This CDR3 is built from 13 residues. The J segment lost 2 bases and the V segment lost 3 bases, leaving 0 bases of the junction unmatched. CDR1 is LNHDA, CDR2 SQIVND, per germline (reference sequence). The DNA for the CDR3 is TGTGCCAGTAGTATCAGGGGGCCCTACGAGCAGTACTTC. It translates to CASSIRGPYEQYF.

A remark on this clonotype: At one of its ends the junction is not consistent with the germline gene, which may arise from a read error. The gene calls are TRBV15 and TRBJ1-2, with D unclear. In germline, CDR1 is LNHNV, CDR2 YYDKDF (reference sequence). The CDR3 consists of 14 residues. The CDR3 DNA is TGTGCCACCAGCAGAGATCTTCGTAACCATGGCTACACCTTC. It is translated as CATSRDLRNHGYTF.

The gene calls are TRBV2 and TRBJ1-5; 9 bases agree with TRBD1. This CDR3 is 14 amino acids long. With V trimmed by 6 bases and J by 7 bases, 7 bases remained unmatched. Germline-derived CDR1 and CDR2 are SNHLY and FYNNEI. Here the CDR3 reads CASRAQGARQPQHF. The CDR3 nucleotides read TGTGCCAGCAGGGCACAGGGGGCGCGGCAGCCCCAGCATTTT.

This clonotype has just a few counts. This chain uses TRBV3-1 with TRBJ2-1; 9 nucleotides align to TRBD2. V shed 0 bases, J shed 0 bases, and the junction held 9 bases outside the gene matches. CDR3 size: 19 residues. CDR1 is LGHDT, CDR2 YNNKEL, per germline (reference sequence). The CDR3 bases are TGTGCCAGCAGCCAAGACAAGCCACCGGGACTAGCCTCCTACAATGAGCAGTTCTTC. This encodes CASSQDKPPGLASYNEQFF.

The chain recombines TRBV28 with TRBJ2-2; 11 bases are shared with TRBD2. The J segment lost 2 bases and the V segment lost 6 bases, leaving 5 bases of the junction unmatched. The CDR3 loop spans 16 amino acids. Germline V CDR1 and CDR2: MDHEN, SYDVKM. CDR3 residues: CASSSSGRFNTGELFF. The CDR3 bases are TGTGCCAGCAGCTCTAGCGGGAGGTTTAACACCGGGGAGCTGTTTTTT.

The chain combines TRBV28 with TRBJ2-1; D may be TRBD1 or TRBD2 (7 bases each). CDR1 and CDR2 (germline): MDHEN, SYDVKM. V was pared by 2 bases and J by 8 bases, with 13 bases between. The CDR3 is 14 residues long. CDR3 in DNA: TGTGCCAGCAGTTTAGGGGCAGGGGGGGATGAGCAGTTCTTC. It translates to CASSLGAGGDEQFF.

This chain uses TRBV20-1 with TRBJ2-7; a possible D gene is TRBD2 (5 bases). The CDR3 loop spans 13 amino acids. Trimming took 5 bases from V and 0 from J, leaving 11 bases between them. Germline V CDR1 and CDR2: DFQATT, SNEGSKA (reference sequence). CDR3 sequence reads: CSAGGSSSYEQYF. The CDR3 DNA sequence: TGCAGTGCTGGCGGGTCAAGCTCCTACGAGCAGTACTTC.

The V call is TRBV10-3, the J call TRBJ2-7; D call uncertain. This CDR3 is built from 13 residues. Trimming took 4 bases from V and 4 from J, leaving 11 bases between them. CDR1 ENHRY and CDR2 SYGVKD come from the germline V gene. The CDR3 DNA follows: TGTGCCATCAGTGGAGTGACGGGTTACGAGCAGTACTTC. Its translation is CAISGVTGYEQYF.

This sequence joins TRBV12-3 or TRBV12-4 and TRBJ2-1; tentatively, D is TRBD2 (6 bases). This CDR3 spans 14 amino acids. The ends were cut back, 3 bases at V and 6 bases at J, with 12 bases in the middle. The CDR3 nucleotides read TGTGCCAGCAGTTTCGGCGGGGTCCCCAATGAGCAGTTCTTC. It encodes CASSFGGVPNEQFF.

The chain combines TRBV25-1 with TRBJ1-2, with a tentative D call TRBD1 (5 bases). The CDR3 contains 14 residues. Germline CDR1 and CDR2: MGHDK and SYGVNS. The V and J ends lost 3 bases and 4 bases respectively, with 12 bases between them. CDR3: CASSERWGAYGYTF. CDR3 nucleotides: TGTGCCAGCAGTGAGCGATGGGGCGCCTATGGCTACACCTTC.

This clonotype was seen repeatedly, ten times or more. V usage is TRBV29-1 and J usage is TRBJ2-7, with no clear D. V was cut by 4 bases and J by 0 bases, with 13 bases left in between. Germline V gene lookup returns CDR1 SQVTM and CDR2 ANQGSEA. This CDR3 has 14 residues. The CDR3 DNA follows: TGCAGCGTTGGTAAGGCCGTTAACTCCTACGAGCAGTACTTC. Protein: CSVGKAVNSYEQYF.

This chain uses TRBV20-1 with TRBJ1-5, with no clear D. Germline V gene lookup returns CDR1 DFQATT and CDR2 SNEGSKA (reference sequence). The CDR3 has 14 amino acids. The V and J ends lost 2 bases and 0 bases respectively, with 8 bases between them. The CDR3 sequence is CSARSEFSNQPQHF. The CDR3 DNA reads as TGCAGTGCTAGATCGGAGTTTAGCAATCAGCCCCAGCATTTT.

This clonotype has more than one count but fewer than ten. This chain uses TRBV10-3 with TRBJ2-3, with TRBD2 matching over 9 bases. In germline, CDR1 is ENHRY, CDR2 SYGVKD. This CDR3 is 18 amino acids long. V shed 0 bases and J 1 base; nucleotides not matched to a gene: 8. DNA of the CDR3: TGTGCCATCAGTGAGTCGCTGGCGGGAGGGCCTGGCACAGATACGCAGTATTTT. This encodes CAISESLAGGPGTDTQYF.

A few counts support this clonotype. The chain joins TRBV24-1 to TRBJ2-3; 13 positions match TRBD2. V lost 10 bases, J lost 1 base, and 1 base stayed unmatched. The CDR3 length is 14 residues. In germline, CDR1 is KGHDR, CDR2 SFDVKD. The CDR3 spells CATTSGRGTDTQYF. Written as DNA, the CDR3 is TGTGCCACAACTAGCGGGAGGGGCACAGATACGCAGTATTTT.